The 16 T cell receptor beta chains in this list originate from one sample, sequenced in a study of breast tumors, draining lymph nodes, adjacent tissues. TCRdb re-derived calls from the multiplex PCR reads in MiXCR, one entry per CDR3 protein. The sample shows some 52,000 distinct CDR3 sequences, under 50% of them seen only once. The sample comprised breast tumor tissue. These receptors came from a female donor with breast cancer. Some clones in this sample may be carry-over from other donors' samples.

With regard to this clonotype: Relative to the germline gene, one junction end is altered; a read error may explain this. The V gene is TRBV4-1, the J gene TRBJ2-3; maybe TRBD1 (6 bases). The CDR3 length is 18 residues. Germline V gene data show CDR1 as MGHRA and CDR2 as YSYEKL. In DNA form, the CDR3 reads TGCGCCAGCAGCCAAGATCGATTCAGGACAGAGAACACAGATACACAGTATTTT. Protein: CASSQDRFRTENTDTQYF.

Many counts were recorded for this clonotype. V gene TRBV11-2 combines with J gene TRBJ2-2, with 9 nucleotides matching TRBD2. The CDR3 length is 16 residues. Germline CDR1 SGHAT, CDR2 FQNNGV. The J segment lost 1 base and the V segment lost 0 bases, leaving 0 bases of the junction unmatched. The CDR3 here is CASSLEAGGNTGELFF. In DNA form, the CDR3 reads TGTGCCAGCAGCTTAGAAGCGGGAGGGAACACCGGGGAGCTGTTTTTT. Based on the CDR3 plus reference TRBV11-2 and TRBJ2-2, the full variable domain is EAGVAQSPRYKIIEKRQSVAFWCNPISGHATLYWYQQILGQGPKLLIQFQNNGVVDDSQLPKDRFSAERLKGVDSTLKIQPAKLEDSAVYLCASSLEAGGNTGELFFGEGSRLTVL.

This chain connects TRBV7-8 to TRBJ2-7; 8 bases match TRBD2. The germline V gene has CDR1 SGHVS and CDR2 FQNEAQ. V gave up 3 bases and J gave up 1 base; unmatched junction bases: 8. The CDR3 loop spans 16 amino acids. CDR3 sequence: CASSFSGAGGSYEQYF. CDR3 nucleotides: TGTGCCAGCAGCTTCAGCGGGGCGGGAGGATCCTACGAGCAGTACTTC.

Relative to its sample, this clonotype is medium-sized. The chain employs TRBV29-1 and TRBJ1-2; 9 bases fit TRBD1. Germline V gene sequence: CDR1 SQVTM, CDR2 ANQGSEA. V gave up 6 bases and J gave up 7 bases; unmatched junction bases: 12. This CDR3 region has 14 residues. DNA for the CDR3: TGCAGCGTGGAGACCGGACAGGGGATTGGTGGCTACACCTTC. It codes for CSVETGQGIGGYTF. Filled out from reference TRBV29-1 and TRBJ1-2, the complete variable domain reads SAVISQKPSRDICQRGTSLTIQCQVDSQVTMMFWYRQQPGQSLTLIATANQGSEATYESGFVIDKFPISRPNLTFSTLTVSNMSPEDSSIYLCSVETGQGIGGYTFGSGTRLTVV.

With regard to this clonotype: The junction differs from germline at one of its ends, possibly a read error. The CDR3 region is CAISESLNTEASF. The CDR3 coding sequence is TGTGCCATCAGTGAGTCTTTGAACACTGAAGCTTCCTTT. The chain couples TRBV10-3 to TRBJ1-1; D gene unclear. CDR1 and CDR2 from the germline V gene are ENHRY and SYGVKD. CDR3 length: 13 residues.

This chain connects TRBV7-9 to TRBJ2-3; TRBD2 might be the D (6 bases). The CDR3 sequence is 19 residues long. V was cut by 0 bases and J by 5 bases, with 24 bases left in between. The V gene's germline CDR1 is SEHNR and CDR2 FQNEAQ (reference sequence). CDR3 coding DNA: TGTGCCAGCAGCTTAGCTGATTTTATCGCGGGGCCCAGCGGAGATACGCAGTATTTT. This gives the protein CASSLADFIAGPSGDTQYF. Looking up the rest from reference TRBV7-9 and TRBJ2-3 gives the full variable domain: DTGVSQNPRHKITKRGQNVTFRCDPISEHNRLYWYRQTLGQGPEFLTYFQNEAQLEKSRLLSDRFSAERPKGSFSTLEIQRTEQGDSAMYLCASSLADFIAGPSGDTQYFGPGTRLTVL.

At least ten counts were recorded for this clonotype. The chain has TRBV28 and TRBJ1-6; 7 bases are a match to TRBD1. Unmatched junction bases numbered 20, after V lost 4 bases and J lost 11 bases. Germline V gives CDR1 MDHEN, CDR2 SYDVKM. CDR3 length equals 18 residues. CDR3 residues: CASSSPASAGQLRTPLHF. Here the CDR3 DNA reads TGTGCCAGCAGTTCCCCAGCTAGCGCGGGACAGCTCAGGACACCCCTCCACTTT.

The chain has TRBV12-3 or TRBV12-4 and TRBJ1-3; D remains unclear. V gave up 6 bases and J gave up 4 bases, with 13 bases separating them. The CDR3 is 14 residues long. The CDR3 nucleotides are TGTGCCAGCAGCCTCGCGGGATCAGGAAACACCATATATTTT. Encoded protein: CASSLAGSGNTIYF.

This clonotype was detected ten times or more. The chain employs TRBV7-2 and TRBJ2-2, with TRBD2 identical over 8 bases. V shed 1 base and J 7 bases; nucleotides not matched to a gene: 5. The germline CDR1 and CDR2 sequences are SGHTA and FQGNSA. There are 15 residues in the CDR3. The CDR3 loop reads CASSLVREGGGELFF. CDR3 in DNA: TGTGCCAGCAGCTTAGTCCGGGAGGGGGGCGGGGAGCTGTTTTTT. Full variable domain (outside the CDR3, taken from reference TRBV7-2 and TRBJ2-2): GAGVSQSPSNKVTEKGKDVELRCDPISGHTALYWYRQSLGQGLEFLIYFQGNSAPDKSGLPSDRFSAERTGGSVSTLTIQRTQQEDSAVYLCASSLVREGGGELFFGEGSRLTVL.

About this clonotype: One junction end disagrees with the germline gene, perhaps due to a read error. J is TRBJ1-1 and V is TRBV29-1; D remains ambiguous. The CDR3 is 13 amino acids. Germline-derived CDR1 and CDR2 are SQVTM and ANQGSEA. Here the CDR3 DNA reads TGCAGCGTTGAGGAGCACCGGAACATTGAAGCTTTCTTT. This encodes CSVEEHRNIEAFF.

This clonotype was observed once. One end of the junction is discordant with germline, which a read error may explain. The gene calls are TRBV10-3 and TRBJ2-2, with D possibly being TRBD1 or TRBD2 (5 bases each). The CDR3 extends over 14 amino acids. Germline values: CDR1 ENHRY, CDR2 SYGVKD. The CDR3 reads CAISDESTVGGLFF. CDR3 bases: TGTGCCATCAGTGACGAGTCCACGGTTGGGGGGCTGTTTTTT.

This clonotype was seen repeatedly, ten times or more. The chain has TRBV4-1 and TRBJ2-2; 9 bases are a match to TRBD2. The CDR3 length is 17 residues. Germline CDR1 and CDR2: MGHRA and YSYEKL. J lost 4 bases, V lost 1 base, and 7 bases had no gene match. CDR3 loop: CASSQVVAGVATGELFF. DNA for the CDR3: TGCGCCAGCAGCCAAGTTGTAGCGGGAGTGGCCACCGGGGAGCTGTTTTTT.

Details on this clonotype: A read error may produce the germline difference seen at one junction end. V usage is TRBV7-9 and J usage is TRBJ1-2; weak D call: TRBD1 (6 bases). The length of the CDR3 is 15 residues. Germline assignment: CDR1 SEHNR and CDR2 FQNEAQ (reference sequence). The CDR3 coding sequence is TGTGCCAGCAGCCAAGGAGGGGGATCTAACTATGGCTACCCCTTC. Amino acid sequence: CASSQGGGSNYGYPF.

This clonotype showed up many times. The rearrangement joins TRBV16 to TRBJ1-6; possible D gene TRBD1, 5 bases. Germline CDR1 is KGHSY and CDR2 is FQNENV. V was trimmed by 0 bases and J by 10 bases, leaving 13 bases between them. The CDR3 spans 15 residues. CDR3 region: CASSQSYGGESPLHF. The CDR3 nucleotides read TGTGCCAGCAGCCAATCGTACGGGGGTGAGTCACCCCTCCACTTT.

This clonotype showed up many times. The chain joins TRBV6-6 to TRBJ1-2; D possibly corresponds to TRBD1 (6 bases). This CDR3 comprises 13 residues. Germline-derived CDR1 and CDR2 are MNHNY and SVGAGI (reference sequence). V was pared by 3 bases and J by 6 bases, with 11 bases between. The CDR3 DNA reads as TGTGCCAGCAGTTATAAGGGGGGTCATGGCTACACCTTC. Translating gives CASSYKGGHGYTF.

For this clonotype: One end of the junction does not line up with germline, which may come from a read error. The genes are TRBV6-2 or TRBV6-3 and TRBJ2-1, with 7 positions matching TRBD2. Germline V lookup: CDR1 MNHEY, CDR2 SVGEGT. There are 16 residues in the CDR3. The CDR3 DNA reads TGTGCCTGCAGTTACACCGGCGGGAGCTCCTACAATGAGCAGTTCTTC. As protein: CACSYTGGSSYNEQFF.